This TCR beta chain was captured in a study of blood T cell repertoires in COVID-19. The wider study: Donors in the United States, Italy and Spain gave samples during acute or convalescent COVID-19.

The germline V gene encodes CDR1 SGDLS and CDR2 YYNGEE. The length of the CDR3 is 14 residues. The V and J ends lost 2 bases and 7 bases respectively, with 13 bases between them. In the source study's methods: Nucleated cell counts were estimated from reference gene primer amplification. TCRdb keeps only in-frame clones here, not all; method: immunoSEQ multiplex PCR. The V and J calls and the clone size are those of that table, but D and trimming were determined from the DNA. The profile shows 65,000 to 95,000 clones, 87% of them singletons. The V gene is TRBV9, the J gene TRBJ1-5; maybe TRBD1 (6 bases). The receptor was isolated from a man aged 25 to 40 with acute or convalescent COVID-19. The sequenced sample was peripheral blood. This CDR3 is CASSVGGAGQPQHF. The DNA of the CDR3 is TGTGCCAGCAGCGTTGGGGGGGCAGGACAGCCCCAGCATTTT.